This passage covers 7 T cell receptor beta chains from one sample sequenced in a study of control samples from healthy donors and cancer patients. Assay: immunoSEQ multiplex PCR; the TCRdb copy retains only in-frame clones and omits some. The sample shows roughly 170,000 clones, 93% of them seen only once. The sample comprised blood. These receptors were collected from a woman in her sixties or seventies in good health.

V and J are TRBV27 and TRBJ1-5; the D gene is possibly TRBD1 (5 bases). Germline lookup yields CDR1 MNHEY and CDR2 SMNVEV (reference sequence). V shed 4 bases and J shed 11 bases, with 18 bases lying between them. This CDR3 region has 14 residues. The CDR3 nucleotides read TGTGCCAGCAGTTCCTGGGGGACGGACCCGACCCAGCATTTT. It specifies CASSSWGTDPTQHF.

This chain joins TRBV11-1 and TRBJ1-1, with 9 bases that match TRBD1. The CDR3 consists of 16 residues. V gave up 5 bases and J gave up 2 bases; unmatched junction bases: 9. Germline values: CDR1 SGHAT, CDR2 FQDESV (reference sequence). CDR3 sequence (DNA): TGTGCCAGCAGCCACGACAGGGGGGATTATAACACTGAAGCTTTCTTT. The encoded protein is CASSHDRGDYNTEAFF.

V is TRBV7-2 and J is TRBJ1-3; 8 nucleotides match TRBD1. The CDR3 is 15 amino acids. CDR1 is SGHTA, CDR2 FQGNSA, per germline. V dropped 6 bases and J dropped 1; count of bases not matched to a gene: 5. DNA for the CDR3: TGTGCCAGCAGACAAACAGGGGGATCTGGAAACACCATATATTTT. This codes for CASRQTGGSGNTIYF.

The CDR3 loop reads CASSLGQGQYSGNTIYF. CDR3 bases: TGTGCCAGCTCACTGGGACAGGGTCAATACTCTGGAAACACCATATATTTT. V is TRBV18 and J is TRBJ1-3; 9 positions agree with TRBD1. Germline V gene sequence: CDR1 KGHSH, CDR2 LQKENI. The V gene end was trimmed by 4 bases and the J gene end by 0 bases; junction bases not matched to a gene: 7. The CDR3 length is 17 residues.

J is TRBJ1-5 and V is TRBV19, with 8 bases identical to TRBD1. The CDR3 runs to 16 residues. Trimming cost V 6 bases and J 2 bases; bases outside gene matches: 9. Germline V gene sequence: CDR1 LNHDA, CDR2 SQIVND (reference sequence). CDR3 bases: TGTGCCAGTAGCCCTCGACAGGGGCCGCGCAATCAGCCCCAGCATTTT. Amino acid sequence: CASSPRQGPRNQPQHF.

This clone was counted between two and nine times. V and J are TRBV9 and TRBJ2-3; 12 bases are a match to TRBD2. The V gene's germline CDR1 is SGDLS and CDR2 YYNGEE. V shed 4 bases and J 2 bases; nucleotides not matched to a gene: 5. This CDR3 is built from 16 residues. The CDR3 reads CASSPLAGGLTDTQYF. The CDR3 bases are TGTGCCAGCAGCCCCCTAGCGGGGGGGCTCACAGATACGCAGTATTTT.

The V and J genes are TRBV12-5 and TRBJ1-2; D is possibly TRBD1 (5 bases). The CDR3 spans 18 residues. Deletions cut 4 bases from V and 4 bases from J, with 25 bases between. Germline CDR1 and CDR2: LGHNT and FRNRAP. The CDR3 is CASGSGGFTSGRLYGYTF. CDR3 bases: TGTGCTAGTGGTTCGGGGGGATTCACGAGTGGGCGGCTCTATGGCTACACCTTC. The variable domain in full, with the rest retrieved from reference TRBV12-5 and TRBJ1-2, is DARVTQTPRHKVTEMGQEVTMRCQPILGHNTVFWYRQTMMQGLELLAYFRNRAPLDDSGMPKDRFSAEMPDATLATLKIQPSEPRDSAVYFCASGSGGFTSGRLYGYTFGSGTRLTVV.